This TCR beta chain originates from a study of radiotherapy plus CTLA-4 blockade in lung cancer. Study-wide findings and caveats: Response was reportedly best predicted by early blood T cell clone dynamics, with interferon-beta.

This clone was observed a handful of times. What it binds is unknown. Between the trimmed V and J ends, which lost 5 bases and 5 bases, there was a span of 14 bases. The CDR3 has 14 amino acids. Germline V gives CDR1 SGHTA, CDR2 FQGTGA. The repertoire was sequenced with immunoSEQ multiplex PCR; TCRdb's copy has only in-frame clones and lacks some. This table has around 100,000 clones, 65% to 75% appearing once. Here the sequenced sample was peripheral blood, taken from a patient treated with radiotherapy plus ipilimumab. This clonotype originated in a human donor with non-small cell lung cancer who had a partial response to radiotherapy plus ipilimumab. Some clones in this sample may be carry-over from other donors' samples. V gene TRBV7-3 combines with J gene TRBJ2-3; perhaps TRBD2 as D (6 bases). CDR3 residues: CASSQTGTLDTQYF. Here the CDR3 DNA reads TGTGCCAGCAGCCAAACCGGGACTTTAGATACGCAGTATTTT. Complete variable domain (other parts from reference TRBV7-3 and TRBJ2-3): GAGVSQTPSNKVTEKGKYVELRCDPISGHTALYWYRQSLGQGPEFLIYFQGTGAADDSGLPNDRFFAVRPEGSVSTLKIQRTERGDSAVYLCASSQTGTLDTQYFGPGTRLTVL.